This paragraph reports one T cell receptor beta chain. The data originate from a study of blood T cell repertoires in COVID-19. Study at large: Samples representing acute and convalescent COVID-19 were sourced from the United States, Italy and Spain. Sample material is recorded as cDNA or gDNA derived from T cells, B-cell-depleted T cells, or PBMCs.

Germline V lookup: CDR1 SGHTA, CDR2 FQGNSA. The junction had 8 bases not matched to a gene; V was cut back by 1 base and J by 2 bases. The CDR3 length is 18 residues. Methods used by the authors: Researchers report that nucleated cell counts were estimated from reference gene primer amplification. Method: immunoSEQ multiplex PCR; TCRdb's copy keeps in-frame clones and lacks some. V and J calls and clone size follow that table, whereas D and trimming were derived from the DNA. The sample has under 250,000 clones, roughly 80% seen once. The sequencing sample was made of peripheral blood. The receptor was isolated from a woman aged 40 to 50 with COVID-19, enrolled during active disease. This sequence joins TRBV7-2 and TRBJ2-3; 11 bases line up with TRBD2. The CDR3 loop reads CASSLEAPSGGFTDTQYF. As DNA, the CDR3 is TGTGCCAGCAGCTTAGAGGCCCCTAGCGGGGGGTTCACAGATACGCAGTATTTT.